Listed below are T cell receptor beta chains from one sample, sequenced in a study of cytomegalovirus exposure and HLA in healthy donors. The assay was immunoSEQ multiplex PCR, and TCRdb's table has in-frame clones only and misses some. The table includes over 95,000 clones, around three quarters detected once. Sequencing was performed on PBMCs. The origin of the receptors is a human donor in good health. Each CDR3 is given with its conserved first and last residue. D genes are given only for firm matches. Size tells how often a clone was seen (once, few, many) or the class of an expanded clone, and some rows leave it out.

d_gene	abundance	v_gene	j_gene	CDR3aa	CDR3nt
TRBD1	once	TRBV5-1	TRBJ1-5	CASSPGDSPNQPQHF	TGCGCCAGCAGCCCCGGGGACAGCCCAAATCAGCCCCAGCATTTT
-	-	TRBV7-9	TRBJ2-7	CASSLAGIGSEQYF	TGTGCCAGCAGCTTAGCGGGTATAGGGAGCGAGCAGTACTTC
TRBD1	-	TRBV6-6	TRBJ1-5	CASSSGQGGNQPQHF	TGTGCCAGCAGCTCTGGACAGGGGGGCAATCAGCCCCAGCATTTT
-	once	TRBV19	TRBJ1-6	CASSIRQGFGSPLHF	TGTGCCAGTAGTATACGGCAGGGCTTTGGGTCACCCCTCCACTTT
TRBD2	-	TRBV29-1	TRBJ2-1	CSVGASGGRSYNEQFF	TGCAGCGTTGGGGCTAGCGGGGGTCGTTCCTACAATGAGCAGTTCTTC
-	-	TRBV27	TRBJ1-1	CASSLKRSGAGEAFF	TGTGCCAGCAGTTTAAAACGTTCAGGGGCGGGTGAAGCTTTCTTT
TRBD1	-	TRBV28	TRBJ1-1	CASSESTGVFAFF	TGTGCCAGCAGCGAAAGTACAGGGGTATTCGCTTTCTTT
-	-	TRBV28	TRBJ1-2	CASSLVKALQDYTF	TGTGCCAGCAGTTTAGTGAAGGCCCTCCAGGACTACACCTTC
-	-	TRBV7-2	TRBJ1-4	CASSLGATEKLFF	TGTGCCAGCAGCTTAGGGGCTACAGAAAAACTGTTTTTT
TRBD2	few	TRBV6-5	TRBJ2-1	CASSYTTSGSDEQFF	TGTGCCAGCAGTTACACGACTAGCGGGAGCGATGAGCAGTTCTTC
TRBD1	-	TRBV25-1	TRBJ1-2	CASSDPGQHYGYTF	TGTGCCAGCAGTGATCCGGGACAGCACTATGGCTACACCTTC
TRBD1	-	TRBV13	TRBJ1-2	CASSLGEDRGLYGYTF	TGTGCCAGCAGCTTAGGGGAAGACAGGGGGCTTTATGGCTACACCTTC
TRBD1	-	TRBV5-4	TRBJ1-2	CASSRDRGQAGGYTF	TGTGCCAGCAGTCGGGACAGGGGGCAGGCGGGTGGCTACACCTTC
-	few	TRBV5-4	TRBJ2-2	CASSLVAGELFF	TGTGCCAGCAGCTTGGTGGCTGGGGAGCTGTTTTTT
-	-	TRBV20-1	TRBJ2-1	CSARVVNEQFF	TGCAGTGCTAGAGTCGTCAATGAGCAGTTCTTC
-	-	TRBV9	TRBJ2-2	CASSVDGPAPNTGELFF	TGTGCCAGCAGCGTAGATGGGCCGGCACCCAACACCGGGGAGCTGTTTTTT
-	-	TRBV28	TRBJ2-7	CASVGGTQSSYEQYF	TGTGCCAGCGTCGGAGGGACCCAGAGCTCCTACGAGCAGTACTTC
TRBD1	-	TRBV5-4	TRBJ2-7	CASSQRDSIYEQYF	TGTGCCAGCAGCCAACGGGACAGTATCTACGAGCAGTACTTC
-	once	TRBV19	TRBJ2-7	CASSIGGEASYEQYF	TGTGCCAGTAGTATAGGAGGGGAGGCCTCCTACGAGCAGTACTTC
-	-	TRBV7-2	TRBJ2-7	CASSHTGTHYEQYF	TGTGCCAGCAGTCATACGGGGACACACTACGAGCAGTACTTC
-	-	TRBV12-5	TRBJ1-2	CASAGSGGIGYTF	TGTGCTAGTGCTGGATCTGGGGGGATTGGCTACACCTTC
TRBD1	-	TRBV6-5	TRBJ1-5	CASRTGDGSNQPQHF	TGTGCCAGCAGGACAGGGGATGGTAGCAATCAGCCCCAGCATTTT
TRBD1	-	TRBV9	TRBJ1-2	CASSAIPGQGGYTF	TGTGCCAGCAGCGCAATACCGGGACAGGGAGGATACACCTTC
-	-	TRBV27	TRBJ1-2	CASSPGRDTRSGYTF	TGTGCCAGCAGTCCAGGCCGTGACACCAGGTCCGGCTACACCTTC
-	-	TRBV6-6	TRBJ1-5	CASSPRTARQPQHF	TGTGCCAGCAGTCCTCGGACAGCCCGCCAGCCCCAGCATTTT
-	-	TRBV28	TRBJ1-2	CASRSYGGPGYGYTF	TGTGCCAGCAGGTCCTACGGGGGTCCCGGCTATGGCTACACCTTC
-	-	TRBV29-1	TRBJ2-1	CSVEDVSIGNEQFF	TGCAGCGTTGAAGATGTGTCTATCGGGAATGAGCAGTTCTTC
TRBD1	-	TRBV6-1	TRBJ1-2	CASSGQQGRNTILTF	TGTGCCAGCAGTGGCCAACAGGGGAGGAACACTATTCTCACCTTC